This TCR beta chain was identified during a study of blood T cells in healthy people across ages. Next came a second PCR, run for roughly 6 to 11 cycles, which used a sample-barcoded 5' primer along with a J-beta primer mix. TCRdb reprocessed the 5' RACE reads with MiXCR, giving one entry per CDR3 protein. The data contain roughly 800,000 distinct CDR3 sequences, 25% to 30% of them singletons. This CDR3 has 18 amino acids. Unmatched junction bases numbered 9, after V lost 3 bases and J lost 1 base. CDR1 and CDR2 from the germline V gene are SGHTA and FQGTGA. The data were also submitted as part of a second study, on T cells of mothers and their children.

The sequenced material came from blood. The chain has TRBV7-3 and TRBJ1-3; 10 positions agree with TRBD1. This receptor was obtained from a boy aged 5-17 years in good health. The CDR3 reads CASSFPDRGNWSGNTIYF. The CDR3, as DNA: TGTGCCAGCAGCTTCCCGGACAGGGGGAATTGGTCTGGAAACACCATATATTTT.